This T cell receptor beta chain is from a study of blood T cell repertoires in COVID-19 (dated by TCRdb to between 2020 and 2021). The study in broad terms: Samples covering the acute and convalescent phases of COVID-19 were provided by collaborators in the United States, Italy and Spain. The material from the prospective study consisted of cDNA or gDNA derived from T cells, B-cell-depleted T cells, or PBMCs. Deeply sampled blood TCRbeta repertoires from subjects exposed to, actively infected with, or recovered from COVID-19 were included in the dataset. The repertoires were released in a freely available public database meant as a resource for research on the immune response to SARS-CoV-2. The samples were drawn from two sources: the first 160 participants of the ongoing ImmuneRACE study, and fewer than 1,500 subjects contributed by 6 global collaborators. Sample metadata almost always included a de-identified subject ID, COVID-19 status, age in years and sex. Where available, HLA class I and class II types were obtained from metadata supplied by the sample provider rather than from assay-based typing. The research as a whole found: How much clinical and demographic metadata was included differed by source and by participant, and the metadata was provided uncurated.

Collaborating institutions collected whole blood in K2EDTA tubes following their own protocols. For TCRbeta analysis, collaborator samples were shipped as frozen whole blood, as isolated PBMCs, or as DNA extracted from either sample type. About this clone itself: Its antigen has not been determined. No much larger clone exists at a distance of one base, and base qualities are not known.

TCRbeta CDR3 regions were amplified from genomic DNA by means of the immunoSEQ Assay, a bias-controlled multiplex PCR. Under the source paper's analysis protocol: Nucleated cell counts per sample were estimated from amplification of reference gene primers within the assay. Sequence reads were collapsed and filtered to measure the absolute abundance of every unique TCRbeta CDR3 rearrangement. For each sample, productive Simpson clonality was calculated as the square root of Simpson's diversity index across productive rearrangements. Here the immuneACCESS table is served through TCRdb, limited to in-frame sequences with V and J called. Missing clones are a known gap in these copies; in checked studies unresolved V genes cover under half, and the rest lacks a known reason. V and J calls and clone size follow that table, whereas D and trimming were derived from the DNA. In this sample the table shows around 170,000 clones, about 86% of which occur a single time. The top ten clonotypes cover about an eighth of the sample.

The CDR3 has 16 amino acids, counting the end cysteine and phenylalanine. Just the 48-base CDR3 DNA is kept, in frame starting at base 1. CDR1 and CDR2, looked up from the germline V gene, are MDHEN and SYDVKM. V trim: 5 bases; J trim: 1 base; unmatched bases: 7. The chain links TRBV28 with TRBJ2-5; the central 10 bases match TRBD1. The specimen sequenced was peripheral blood. The sequence came from a young man with active or convalescent COVID-19. At the DNA level, the sequence is TGTGCCAGCAGTCCCTCGGGACAGGGGACCCAAGAGACCCAGTACTTC. Its amino acids are CASSPSGQGTQETQYF. Joined to the reference TRBV28 and TRBJ2-5 proteins, this CDR3 gives the full variable domain: DVKVTQSSRYLVKRTGEKVFLECVQDMDHENMFWYRQDPGLGLRLIYFSYDVKMKEKGDIPEGYSVSREKKERFSLILESASTNQTSMYLCASSPSGQGTQETQYFGPGTRLLVL.